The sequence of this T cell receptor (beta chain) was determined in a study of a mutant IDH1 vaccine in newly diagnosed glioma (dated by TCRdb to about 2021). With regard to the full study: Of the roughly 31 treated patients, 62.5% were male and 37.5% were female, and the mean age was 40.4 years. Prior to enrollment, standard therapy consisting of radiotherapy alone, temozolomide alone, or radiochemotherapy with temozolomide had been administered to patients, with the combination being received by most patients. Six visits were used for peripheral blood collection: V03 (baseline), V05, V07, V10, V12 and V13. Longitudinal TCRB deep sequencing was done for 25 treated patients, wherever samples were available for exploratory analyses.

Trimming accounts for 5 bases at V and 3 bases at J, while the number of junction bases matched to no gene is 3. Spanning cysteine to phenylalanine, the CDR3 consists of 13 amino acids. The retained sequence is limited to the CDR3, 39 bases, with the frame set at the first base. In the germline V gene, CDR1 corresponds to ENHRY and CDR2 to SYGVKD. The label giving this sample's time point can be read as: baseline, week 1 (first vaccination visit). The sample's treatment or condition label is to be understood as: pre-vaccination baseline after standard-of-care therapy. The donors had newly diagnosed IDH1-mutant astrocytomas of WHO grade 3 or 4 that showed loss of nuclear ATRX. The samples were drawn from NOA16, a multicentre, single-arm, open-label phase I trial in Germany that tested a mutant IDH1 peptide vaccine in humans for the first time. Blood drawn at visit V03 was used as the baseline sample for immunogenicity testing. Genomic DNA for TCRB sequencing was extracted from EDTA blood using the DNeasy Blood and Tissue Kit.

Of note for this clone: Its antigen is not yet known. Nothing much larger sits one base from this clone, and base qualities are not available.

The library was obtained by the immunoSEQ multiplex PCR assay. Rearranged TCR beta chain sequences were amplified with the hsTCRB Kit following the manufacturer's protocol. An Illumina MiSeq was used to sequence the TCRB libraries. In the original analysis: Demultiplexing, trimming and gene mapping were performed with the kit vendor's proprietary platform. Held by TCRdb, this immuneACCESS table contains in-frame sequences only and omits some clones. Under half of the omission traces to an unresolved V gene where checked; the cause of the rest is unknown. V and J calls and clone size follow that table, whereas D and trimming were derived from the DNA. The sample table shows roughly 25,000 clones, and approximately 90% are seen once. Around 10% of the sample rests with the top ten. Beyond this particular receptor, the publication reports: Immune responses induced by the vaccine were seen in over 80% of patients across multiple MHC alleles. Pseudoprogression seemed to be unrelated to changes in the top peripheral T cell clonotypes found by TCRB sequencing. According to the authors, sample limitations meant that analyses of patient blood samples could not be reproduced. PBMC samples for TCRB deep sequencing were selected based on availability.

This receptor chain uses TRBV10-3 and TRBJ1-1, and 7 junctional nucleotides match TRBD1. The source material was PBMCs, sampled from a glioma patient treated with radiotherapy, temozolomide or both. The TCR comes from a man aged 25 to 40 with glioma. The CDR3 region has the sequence CAISLRGDTEAFF. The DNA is TGTGCCATCAGTCTCAGGGGGGACACTGAAGCTTTCTTT.